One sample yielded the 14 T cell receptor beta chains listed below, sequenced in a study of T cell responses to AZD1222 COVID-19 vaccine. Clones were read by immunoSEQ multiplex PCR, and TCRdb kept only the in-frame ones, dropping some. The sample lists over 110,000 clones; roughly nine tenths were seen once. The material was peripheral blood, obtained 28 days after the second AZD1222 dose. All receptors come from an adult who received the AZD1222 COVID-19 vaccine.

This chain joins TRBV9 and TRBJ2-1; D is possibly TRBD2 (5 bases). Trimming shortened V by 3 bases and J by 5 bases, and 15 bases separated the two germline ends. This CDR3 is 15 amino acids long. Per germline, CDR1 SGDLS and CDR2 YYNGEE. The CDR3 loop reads CASSAEGLIDNEQFF. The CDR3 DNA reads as TGTGCCAGCAGCGCCGAGGGTCTCATCGACAATGAGCAGTTCTTC.

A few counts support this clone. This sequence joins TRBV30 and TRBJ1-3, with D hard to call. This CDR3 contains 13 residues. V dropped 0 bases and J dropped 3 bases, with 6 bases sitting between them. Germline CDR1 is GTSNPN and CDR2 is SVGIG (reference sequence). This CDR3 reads CAWSVKGGNTIYF. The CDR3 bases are TGTGCCTGGAGTGTTAAAGGTGGAAACACCATATATTTT.

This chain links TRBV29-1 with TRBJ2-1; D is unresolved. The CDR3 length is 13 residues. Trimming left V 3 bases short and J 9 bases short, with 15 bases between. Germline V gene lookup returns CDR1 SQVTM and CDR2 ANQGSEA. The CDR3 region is CSVDGLTIVEQFF. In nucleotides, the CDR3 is TGCAGCGTTGACGGGCTTACAATCGTTGAGCAGTTCTTC.

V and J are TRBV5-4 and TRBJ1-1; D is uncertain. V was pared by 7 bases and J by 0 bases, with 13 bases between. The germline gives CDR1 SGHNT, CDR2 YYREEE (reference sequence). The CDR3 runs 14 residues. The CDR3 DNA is TGTGCCAGCTTTAGGATCGGGATGAACACTGAAGCTTTCTTT. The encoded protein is CASFRIGMNTEAFF.

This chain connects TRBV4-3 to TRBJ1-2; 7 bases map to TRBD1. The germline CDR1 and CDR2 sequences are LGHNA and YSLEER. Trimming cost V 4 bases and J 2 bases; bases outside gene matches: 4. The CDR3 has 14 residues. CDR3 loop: CASSPSTGNYGYTF. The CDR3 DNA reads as TGCGCCAGCAGCCCATCGACAGGGAACTATGGCTACACCTTC.

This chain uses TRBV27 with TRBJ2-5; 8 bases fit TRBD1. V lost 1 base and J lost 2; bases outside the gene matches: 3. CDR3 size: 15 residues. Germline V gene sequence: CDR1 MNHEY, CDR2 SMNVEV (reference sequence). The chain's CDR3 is CASSLYRQGQETQYF. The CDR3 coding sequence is TGTGCCAGCAGTTTATACCGACAGGGGCAAGAGACCCAGTACTTC.

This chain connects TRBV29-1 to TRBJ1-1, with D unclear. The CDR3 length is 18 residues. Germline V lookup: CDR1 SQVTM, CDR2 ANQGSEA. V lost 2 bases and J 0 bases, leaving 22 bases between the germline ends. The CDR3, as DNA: TGCAGCGTTGAACCTTTATACCCACAGCCCCATATGAACACTGAAGCTTTCTTT. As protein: CSVEPLYPQPHMNTEAFF.

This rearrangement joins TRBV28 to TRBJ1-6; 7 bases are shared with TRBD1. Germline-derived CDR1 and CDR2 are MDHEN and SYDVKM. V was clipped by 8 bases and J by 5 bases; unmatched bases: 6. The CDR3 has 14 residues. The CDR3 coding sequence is TGTGCCAGCCTTGACAGGGCTCATAATTCACCCCTCCACTTT. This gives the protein CASLDRAHNSPLHF. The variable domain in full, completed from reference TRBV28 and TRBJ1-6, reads DVKVTQSSRYLVKRTGEKVFLECVQDMDHENMFWYRQDPGLGLRLIYFSYDVKMKEKGDIPEGYSVSREKKERFSLILESASTNQTSMYLCASLDRAHNSPLHFGNGTRLTVT.

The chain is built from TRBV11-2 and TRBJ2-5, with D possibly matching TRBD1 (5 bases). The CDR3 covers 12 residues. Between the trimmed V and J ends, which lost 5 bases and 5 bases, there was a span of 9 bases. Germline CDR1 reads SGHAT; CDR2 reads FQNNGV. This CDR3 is CASSTSGETQYF. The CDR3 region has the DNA TGTGCCAGCAGCACCTCAGGGGAGACCCAGTACTTC.

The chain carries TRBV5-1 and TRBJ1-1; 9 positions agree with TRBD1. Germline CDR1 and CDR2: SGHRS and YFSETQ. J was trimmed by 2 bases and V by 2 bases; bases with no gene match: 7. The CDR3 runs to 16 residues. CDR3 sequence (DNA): TGCGCCAGCAGCTTATACGGACAGGGGATTAACACTGAAGCTTTCTTT. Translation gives CASSLYGQGINTEAFF.

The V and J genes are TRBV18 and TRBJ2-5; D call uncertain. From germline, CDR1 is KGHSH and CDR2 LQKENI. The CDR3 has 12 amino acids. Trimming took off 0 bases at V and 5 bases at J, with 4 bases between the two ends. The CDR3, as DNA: TGTGCCAGCTCACCACCGATGGAGACCCAGTACTTC. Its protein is CASSPPMETQYF.

In DNA form, the CDR3 reads TGCGCCAGCAGCCAAGACACCGGGACAGCTGACTATGGCTACACCTTC. Its translation is CASSQDTGTADYGYTF. The chain employs TRBV4-1 and TRBJ1-2, with TRBD1 identical over 7 bases. The CDR3 runs 16 residues. The germline V gene has CDR1 MGHRA and CDR2 YSYEKL. The V and J ends lost 0 bases and 3 bases, in that order; junction bases with no gene match: 7.

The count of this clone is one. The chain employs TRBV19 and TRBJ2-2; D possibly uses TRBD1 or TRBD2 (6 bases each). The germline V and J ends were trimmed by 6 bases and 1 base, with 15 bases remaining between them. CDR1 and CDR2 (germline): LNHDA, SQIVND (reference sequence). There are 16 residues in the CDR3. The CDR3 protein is CASRPRGRGNTGELFF. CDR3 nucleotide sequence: TGTGCCAGTAGGCCACGGGGGCGGGGGAACACCGGGGAGCTGTTTTTT.

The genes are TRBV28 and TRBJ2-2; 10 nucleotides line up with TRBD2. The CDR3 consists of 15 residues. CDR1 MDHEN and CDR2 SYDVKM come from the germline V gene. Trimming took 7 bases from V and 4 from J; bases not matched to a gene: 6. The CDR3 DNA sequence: TGTGCCAGCACGAGCGGGGGGGCACGCACCGGGGAGCTGTTTTTT. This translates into CASTSGGARTGELFF. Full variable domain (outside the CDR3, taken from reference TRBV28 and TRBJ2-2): DVKVTQSSRYLVKRTGEKVFLECVQDMDHENMFWYRQDPGLGLRLIYFSYDVKMKEKGDIPEGYSVSREKKERFSLILESASTNQTSMYLCASTSGGARTGELFFGEGSRLTVL.